This TCR beta chain was sequenced during a study of shared clonotypes between healthy human individuals. CDR3 length: 13 amino acids. Germline CDR1 is SEHNR and CDR2 is FQNEAQ (reference sequence). V lost 1 base and J lost 9; bases outside the gene matches: 4. Unsorted PBMC replicate PCRs used 300 ng DNA, approximately 30,000 T cell genomes. Per the original methods: Junction-only immunoSEQ sequences carried no quality scores, so filtering differed. TCRdb's table, derived via immunoSEQ multiplex PCR, lists solely in-frame clones and lacks some. V and J calls and clone size come straight from that table; D and trimming were deduced from the DNA. The sample contains some 530,000 clones, around 85% of which appear only once. Genomic DNA came from about 95 million PBMCs in unsorted samples.

The specimen was PBMCs. This TCR was recovered from a woman between 40 and 50 years old in good health. Some clones in this sample may be carry-over from other donors' samples. This chain uses TRBV7-9 with TRBJ2-7; 9 bases are a match to TRBD1. The CDR3 DNA reads as TGTGCCAGCAGCTTAGAGGGGACAGGGACGCAGTACTTC. Translated: CASSLEGTGTQYF.